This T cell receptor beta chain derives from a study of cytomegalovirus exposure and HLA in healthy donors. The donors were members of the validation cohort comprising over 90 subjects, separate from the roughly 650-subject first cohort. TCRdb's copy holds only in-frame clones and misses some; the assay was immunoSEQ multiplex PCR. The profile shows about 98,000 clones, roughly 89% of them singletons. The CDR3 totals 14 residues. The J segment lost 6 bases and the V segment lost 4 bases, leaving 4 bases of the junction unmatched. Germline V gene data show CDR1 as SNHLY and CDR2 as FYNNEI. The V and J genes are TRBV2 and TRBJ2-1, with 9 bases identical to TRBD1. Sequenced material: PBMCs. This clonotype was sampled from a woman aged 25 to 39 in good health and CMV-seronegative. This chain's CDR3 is CASSGGTGSNEQFF. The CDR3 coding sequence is TGTGCCAGCAGTGGGGGGACAGGGAGCAATGAGCAGTTCTTC.